This TCR beta chain was found in a study of shared clonotypes between healthy human individuals. General observations from the study: Across a handful of donors, naive CD4 shared roughly 5.2%, naive CD8 3% to 3.5%, memory CD4 more than 2%, memory CD8 0.4%. Memory subsets had estimated richness that was generally smaller than that of naive subsets.

The germline V and J ends were trimmed by 0 bases and 7 bases, with 13 bases remaining between them. Germline V gene data show CDR1 as SGHRS and CDR2 as YFSETQ. The CDR3 totals 14 residues. Remarks on this clone: The antigen remains undetermined.

Naive CD8 isolation took CD45RO-negative cells positively selected for CCR7 and excluded terminally differentiated effector memory CD45RA+ cells. All the donors were Caucasian adults who lived in Nashville, Tennessee. Deep-level assay runs were performed. The method was immunoSEQ multiplex PCR; TCRdb's version includes in-frame clones alone and lacks a portion of them. The data show roughly 570,000 clones, with roughly 98% seen just once and 0.3% held by the top ten. This receptor was taken from a man aged 30 to 45 in good health. The V gene is TRBV5-1, the J gene TRBJ1-2; D is undetermined. The sample was naive CD8+ T cells sorted from blood. The CDR3 DNA reads TGCGCCAGCAGCTTGGATGCGTCAGGTCTTGGCTACACCTTC. Its translation is CASSLDASGLGYTF.